Listed here is a single TCR beta chain. V dropped 8 bases and J dropped 3 bases, with 6 bases sitting between them. The V gene's germline CDR1 is SEHNR and CDR2 FQNEAQ (reference sequence). The CDR3 contains 11 residues. In the authors' workflow: Amplification with reference gene primers provided the estimates of nucleated cell counts. Only in-frame clones appear in the TCRdb table, and some are missing; sequencing was by immunoSEQ multiplex PCR. The V and J calls and clone size are taken from that table; D and trimming were inferred from the DNA. The data show some 210,000 clones, about nine tenths seen once. This entry is derived from a study of blood T cell repertoires in COVID-19. Study information: Samples taken during acute and convalescent COVID-19 were collected in the United States, Italy and Spain. In each case, the material was cDNA or gDNA derived from T cells, B-cell-depleted T cells, or PBMCs.

The sequenced material came from peripheral blood. V is TRBV7-9 and J is TRBJ2-3; no firm D call. This TCR was recovered from a woman between 35 and 50 years old with acute or convalescent COVID-19. The DNA for the CDR3 is TGTGCCAGCCTAGAAACAGATACGCAGTATTTT. Translation gives CASLETDTQYF.